This TCR beta chain was sequenced for a study of blood T cell repertoires in COVID-19. With 1 base removed from V and 6 bases from J, the gap between germline ends came to 15 bases. The germline V gene has CDR1 LGHDT and CDR2 YNNKEL (reference sequence). CDR3 size: 15 residues. Original methodology: Reference gene primer amplification gave nucleated cell count estimates. Profiled with immunoSEQ multiplex PCR; TCRdb holds only in-frame clones, not every one. V and J calls and clone size follow that table, whereas D and trimming were derived from the DNA. The table includes about 260,000 clones, around 87% detected once.

This TCR was recovered from a woman between 35 and 50 years old who had recovered from COVID-19. Sequencing was performed on peripheral blood. The chain joins TRBV3-1 (or the pseudogene TRBV3-2) to TRBJ1-2, with D possibly matching TRBD1 (6 bases). CDR3 residues: CASSQAGGSSDGYTF. In DNA, the CDR3 is TGTGCCAGCAGCCAAGCTGGGGGCTCTTCGGATGGCTACACCTTC.